This TCR beta chain was sequenced during a study of cytomegalovirus exposure and HLA in healthy donors. The wider study: In a previous analysis, approximately 110 million unique TCR beta sequences were found from roughly 200 million T cells. Overall study findings and caveats: Rarity characterized most TCR sequences, yet some public TCRs appeared in many donors. Sequencing had likely introduced a cluster of highly shared sequence variants as an artifact.

This PCR relied on a set of 60 Vbeta primers and 13 Jbeta primers. Repertoires were generated with immunoSEQ multiplex PCR, while TCRdb's copy carries only in-frame clones and drops some. The data show about 210,000 clones, roughly 80% seen once. Remarks on this clone: Its target is unknown.

The sample comprised PBMCs. This receptor was identified in a male donor in good health and CMV-seropositive.

The CDR3 sequence: CASSYRAGYNEQFF. CDR3 bases: TGTGCCAGCAGCTACAGGGCTGGCTACAATGAGCAGTTCTTC. The chain has TRBV27 and TRBJ2-1; a weak D match, TRBD1 (6 bases). V was trimmed by 6 bases and J by 3 bases, leaving 12 bases between them. The CDR3 totals 14 residues. Germline CDR1 MNHEY, CDR2 SMNVEV (reference sequence).